The 25 T cell receptor beta chains reported below all come from one sample, sequenced in a study of blood T cell repertoires in COVID-19. The repertoire was sequenced with immunoSEQ multiplex PCR; TCRdb's copy has only in-frame clones and lacks some. Of around 450,000 clones in the sample, roughly 91% are singletons; the top ten hold 0.6%. The specimen was PBMCs or T cells enriched from blood (not recorded which). These receptors were collected from a man aged 18 to 30 who had recovered from COVID-19.

The J gene is TRBJ1-3, the V gene TRBV5-4, with D hard to call. The ends were cut back, 2 bases at V and 0 bases at J, with 15 bases in the middle. CDR3 size: 17 residues. The germline gives CDR1 SGHNT, CDR2 YYREEE (reference sequence). For the CDR3, the DNA is TGTGCCAGCAGCTTAATTCATGACACCCTCTCTGGAAACACCATATATTTT. This translates into CASSLIHDTLSGNTIYF.

The chain employs TRBV11-2 and TRBJ2-1; 8 positions agree with TRBD1. V lost 2 bases, J lost 4 bases, and 4 bases stayed unmatched. Germline values: CDR1 SGHAT, CDR2 FQNNGV. This CDR3 is built from 15 residues. The CDR3 nucleotides are TGTGCCAGCAGCTTAAGCCGGGACAGGTACAATGAGCAGTTCTTC. Amino acids: CASSLSRDRYNEQFF.

The chain employs TRBV7-3 and TRBJ2-3, with 8 bases matching TRBD2. Germline V gene sequence: CDR1 SGHTA, CDR2 FQGTGA. V shed 5 bases, J shed 6 bases, and the junction held 7 bases outside the gene matches. This CDR3 has 14 amino acids. The CDR3 sequence: CASSPRGGRDTQYF. The CDR3 nucleotides read TGTGCCAGCAGCCCCCGGGGGGGCCGGGATACGCAGTATTTT.

The chain carries TRBV9 and TRBJ1-6, with 7 nucleotides matching TRBD1. With 3 bases clipped from V and 6 bases from J, the junction kept 9 bases outside the gene matches. The germline gives CDR1 SGDLS, CDR2 YYNGEE. The CDR3 is made up of 16 amino acids. CDR3 DNA: TGTGCCAGCAGCGACCGCCGGGACAGTCCTAATTCACCCCTCCACTTT. This translates into CASSDRRDSPNSPLHF. Together with reference TRBV9 and TRBJ1-6, the CDR3 gives the full variable domain: DSGVTQTPKHLITATGQRVTLRCSPRSGDLSVYWYQQSLDQGLQFLIQYYNGEERAKGNILERFSAQQFPDLHSELNLSSLELGDSALYFCASSDRRDSPNSPLHFGNGTRLTVT.

This chain links TRBV3-1 (or the pseudogene TRBV3-2) with TRBJ1-2; 7 bases match TRBD1. Germline-derived CDR1 and CDR2 are LGHDT and YNNKEL (reference sequence). V lost 3 bases and J lost 1; bases outside the gene matches: 14. This CDR3 is 18 amino acids long. The CDR3: CASSQNAGTAKFNYGYTF. CDR3 sequence (DNA): TGTGCCAGCAGCCAGAACGCCGGGACAGCCAAGTTTAACTATGGCTACACCTTC.

The chain joins TRBV14 to TRBJ2-6; 7 positions agree with TRBD2. J lost 2 bases, V lost 4 bases, and 11 bases had no gene match. CDR1 SGHDN and CDR2 FVKESK come from the germline V gene. The CDR3 runs to 18 residues. CDR3: CASSPGLGRGPGANVLTF. The CDR3 DNA follows: TGTGCCAGCAGCCCCGGCCTGGGGAGGGGACCTGGGGCCAACGTCCTGACTTTC.

V and J are TRBV5-1 and TRBJ1-1, with D possibly TRBD1 on 6 matching bases. V dropped 2 bases and J dropped 6 bases, with 14 bases sitting between them. CDR3 size: 14 residues. Germline CDR1 and CDR2: SGHRS and YFSETQ. In DNA form, the CDR3 reads TGCGCCAGCAGCTTAGAAGGGGGTCTGCCTGAAGCTTTCTTT. It translates to CASSLEGGLPEAFF. Drawing the rest from reference TRBV5-1 and TRBJ1-1, the complete variable domain is KAGVTQTPRYLIKTRGQQVTLSCSPISGHRSVSWYQQTPGQGLQFLFEYFSETQRNKGNFPGRFSGRQFSNSRSEMNVSTLELGDSALYLCASSLEGGLPEAFFGQGTRLTVV.

The chain carries TRBV4-1 and TRBJ2-7; 12 bases match TRBD2. Germline CDR1 MGHRA, CDR2 YSYEKL. J gave up 4 bases and V 3 bases, and 7 bases lay outside the gene matches. This CDR3 is built from 16 residues. In DNA, the CDR3 is TGCGCCAGCAGCCAGCCGACTAGCGGGAGACTGTACGAGCAGTACTTC. Translation gives CASSQPTSGRLYEQYF.

The chain's CDR3 is CASSFGTGSSPLHF. CDR3 bases: TGTGCCAGCAGCTTCGGGACAGGGAGCTCACCCCTCCACTTT. The rearrangement links TRBV7-9 to TRBJ1-6, with TRBD1 identical over 9 bases. After removal of 3 bases from V and 10 bases from J, the junction contained 4 bases not matched to a gene. This CDR3 is built from 14 residues. Germline CDR1 SEHNR, CDR2 FQNEAQ (reference sequence).

The gene calls are TRBV4-1 and TRBJ2-7, with D perhaps TRBD2 (5 bases). The V and J ends lost 1 base and 3 bases respectively, with 10 bases between them. Germline values: CDR1 MGHRA, CDR2 YSYEKL. There are 14 residues in the CDR3. The CDR3: CASSQVTGSYEQYF. The CDR3 nucleotides read TGCGCCAGCAGCCAAGTCACGGGGAGCTACGAGCAGTACTTC.

The V call is TRBV28, the J call TRBJ1-6; a possible D gene is TRBD1 (6 bases). From germline, CDR1 is MDHEN and CDR2 SYDVKM. CDR3 length: 16 residues. Trimming took 6 bases from V and 8 from J, leaving 20 bases between them. The CDR3 reads CASRARYRVYDSPLHF. The CDR3 DNA follows: TGTGCCAGCAGAGCCCGATACAGGGTTTATGATTCACCCCTCCACTTT.

V and J are TRBV6-5 and TRBJ1-5; D is possibly TRBD1 (5 bases). Per germline, CDR1 MNHEY and CDR2 SVGAGI. The CDR3 consists of 14 residues. V lost 7 bases and J lost 2, with 12 bases in between. The CDR3 loop is CASKSGYRNQPQHF. The CDR3 DNA sequence: TGTGCCAGCAAATCAGGGTATCGCAATCAGCCCCAGCATTTT.

The count of this clone is one. The chain recombines TRBV29-1 with TRBJ2-7, with a possible D match to TRBD1 (6 bases). Trimming cost V 4 bases and J 9 bases, with 13 bases left between them. CDR3 length: 11 amino acids. Germline loops: CDR1 SQVTM, CDR2 ANQGSEA. The CDR3 spells CSVGPTGRQYF. The CDR3 DNA reads TGCAGCGTTGGGCCGACAGGACGGCAGTACTTC.

The table lists this clone with a count of one. The chain is built from TRBV6-5 and TRBJ1-1; D uncertain. Germline lookup yields CDR1 MNHEY and CDR2 SVGAGI. The CDR3 has 11 amino acids. V was pared by 8 bases and J by 8 bases, with 12 bases between. For the CDR3, the DNA is TGTGCCAGCCTTTTCCAAACAGAAGCTTTCTTT. Encoded protein: CASLFQTEAFF.

The table lists this clone with a few counts. The genes are TRBV30 and TRBJ1-1; D gene uncertain. Germline loops: CDR1 GTSNPN, CDR2 SVGIG (reference sequence). V was trimmed by 2 bases and J by 4 bases, leaving 14 bases between them. The CDR3 loop spans 14 amino acids. The CDR3: CAWSLGRLVTEAFF. The DNA for the CDR3 is TGTGCCTGGAGTTTAGGCAGGTTGGTCACTGAAGCTTTCTTT. Filled out from reference TRBV30 and TRBJ1-1, the complete variable domain reads SQTIHQWPATLVQPVGSPLSLECTVEGTSNPNLYWYRQAAGRGLQLLFYSVGIGQISSEVPQNLSASRPQDRQFILSSKKLLLSDSGFYLCAWSLGRLVTEAFFGQGTRLTVV.

V gene TRBV5-4 combines with J gene TRBJ1-1; no definite D call. Trimming took 0 bases from V and 4 from J, leaving 10 bases between them. The CDR3 loop spans 14 amino acids. Germline lookup yields CDR1 SGHNT and CDR2 YYREEE (reference sequence). DNA for the CDR3: TGTGCCAGCAGCTTGGATCAGGTACTCACTGAAGCTTTCTTT. As protein: CASSLDQVLTEAFF.

This chain uses TRBV28 with TRBJ2-1; 8 positions match TRBD2. The V gene's germline CDR1 is MDHEN and CDR2 SYDVKM. V lost 6 bases to trimming and J lost 6 bases; unmatched junction nucleotides: 13. The CDR3 is made up of 16 amino acids. The DNA of the CDR3 is TGTGCCAGCAGACCCGCCGTAAGCGGGAGTACCAATGAGCAGTTCTTC. Its translation is CASRPAVSGSTNEQFF.

This clone was seen once. The V gene is TRBV28, the J gene TRBJ1-5, with 9 bases identical to TRBD1. Germline trimming cut 6 bases from V and 3 bases from J; bases unmatched to any gene: 6. Germline V gene data show CDR1 as MDHEN and CDR2 as SYDVKM. CDR3 length: 15 amino acids. The CDR3 coding sequence is TGTGCCAGCAGCACCGGGACAGGGAACAATCAGCCCCAGCATTTT. This sequence encodes CASSTGTGNNQPQHF.

This clone was observed once. The chain links TRBV12-3 or TRBV12-4 to TRBJ1-1; possibly TRBD1 for D (5 bases). Trimming took 2 bases from V and 10 from J, leaving 11 bases between them. The CDR3 is 12 amino acids. CDR3 protein: CASSLWGRAAFF. CDR3 DNA: TGTGCCAGCAGTTTATGGGGCAGGGCAGCTTTCTTT.

The rearrangement joins TRBV30 to TRBJ2-7; D perhaps matches TRBD2 (5 bases). The CDR3 is made up of 15 amino acids. V lost 5 bases and J lost 0, with 17 bases in between. Germline V gives CDR1 GTSNPN, CDR2 SVGIG (reference sequence). In DNA form, the CDR3 reads TGTGCCTGGTGCGGCCGGGATTTGACCTCCTACGAGCAGTACTTC. Translating it yields CAWCGRDLTSYEQYF. Filled out from reference TRBV30 and TRBJ2-7, the complete variable domain reads SQTIHQWPATLVQPVGSPLSLECTVEGTSNPNLYWYRQAAGRGLQLLFYSVGIGQISSEVPQNLSASRPQDRQFILSSKKLLLSDSGFYLCAWCGRDLTSYEQYFGPGTRLTVT.

The J gene is TRBJ2-5, the V gene TRBV7-9, with TRBD1 matching 9 bases. This CDR3 spans 14 amino acids. Germline trimming cut 5 bases from V and 3 bases from J; bases unmatched to any gene: 4. CDR1 SEHNR and CDR2 FQNEAQ come from the germline V gene (reference sequence). CDR3 bases: TGTGCCAGCAGCCGCGACAGGGGGGAAGAGACCCAGTACTTC. This codes for CASSRDRGEETQYF. The variable domain in full, with the rest retrieved from reference TRBV7-9 and TRBJ2-5, is DTGVSQNPRHKITKRGQNVTFRCDPISEHNRLYWYRQTLGQGPEFLTYFQNEAQLEKSRLLSDRFSAERPKGSFSTLEIQRTEQGDSAMYLCASSRDRGEETQYFGPGTRLLVL.

CDR3 region: CASSLIRANTGELFF. DNA of the CDR3: TGTGCCAGCAGCTTAATCAGGGCGAACACCGGGGAGCTGTTTTTT. The chain has TRBV5-6 and TRBJ2-2, with D tentatively TRBD1 (5 bases). Between the trimmed V and J ends, which lost 2 bases and 0 bases, there was a span of 8 bases. Germline V gene data show CDR1 as SGHDT and CDR2 as YYEEEE. The CDR3 is made up of 15 amino acids. The full variable domain, its missing parts supplied by reference TRBV5-6 and TRBJ2-2, is DAGVTQSPTHLIKTRGQQVTLRCSPKSGHDTVSWYQQALGQGPQFIFQYYEEEERQRGNFPDRFSGHQFPNYSSELNVNALLLGDSALYLCASSLIRANTGELFFGEGSRLTVL.

J is TRBJ1-2 and V is TRBV9, with TRBD1 identical over 7 bases. Per germline, CDR1 SGDLS and CDR2 YYNGEE. Trimming removed 2 bases from V and 3 bases from J; junction bases left unmatched: 1. The CDR3 is 13 amino acids. The CDR3 region has the DNA TGTGCCAGCAGCGTTCAGGGGGACTATGGCTACACCTTC. Protein sequence: CASSVQGDYGYTF.

This chain uses TRBV5-1 with TRBJ1-4; no firm D call. CDR1 SGHRS and CDR2 YFSETQ come from the germline V gene. CDR3 length: 13 residues. Between the trimmed V and J ends, which lost 3 bases and 8 bases, there was a span of 11 bases. The CDR3 DNA reads TGCGCCAGCAGCTCCAGGCCGGGGGAAAAACTGTTTTTT. This sequence encodes CASSSRPGEKLFF.

The V call is TRBV2, the J call TRBJ2-7; TRBD1 matches 7 bases. Trimming removed 9 bases from V and 2 bases from J; junction bases left unmatched: 10. CDR3 length equals 14 residues. The V gene's germline CDR1 is SNHLY and CDR2 FYNNEI. The DNA for the CDR3 is TGTGCCAGTCTTCCGGGACAGCGACCCTACGAGCAGTACTTC. Translating gives CASLPGQRPYEQYF.